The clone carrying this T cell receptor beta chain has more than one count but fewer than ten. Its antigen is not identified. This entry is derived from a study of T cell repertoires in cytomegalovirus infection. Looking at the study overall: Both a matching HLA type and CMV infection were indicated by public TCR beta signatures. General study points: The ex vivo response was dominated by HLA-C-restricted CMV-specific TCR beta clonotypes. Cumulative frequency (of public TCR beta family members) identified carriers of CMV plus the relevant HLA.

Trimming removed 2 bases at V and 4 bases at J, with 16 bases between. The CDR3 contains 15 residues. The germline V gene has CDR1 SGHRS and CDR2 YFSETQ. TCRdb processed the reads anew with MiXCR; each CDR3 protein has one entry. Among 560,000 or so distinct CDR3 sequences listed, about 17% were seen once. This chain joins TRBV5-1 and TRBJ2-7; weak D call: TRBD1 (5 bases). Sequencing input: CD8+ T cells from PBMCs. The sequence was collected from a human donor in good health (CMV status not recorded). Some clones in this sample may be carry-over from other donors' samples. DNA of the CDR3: TGCGCCAGCAGCTTTGGGCAGCAAGGGGTTTACGAGCAGTACTTC. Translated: CASSFGQQGVYEQYF.